This TCR beta chain was recovered during a study of vaccination and CD4 T cells after COVID-19. Study details: A median of approximately 96 days (range 35 to 161) separated diagnosis from post-COVID sampling.

Treatment: 10-day PBMC culture with coronavirus spike peptide pools or control peptides (ViraFEST assay). Negative selection separated CD4+ T cells from roughly 10-day cultures. A word on this clonotype: Its target is unknown.

V was pared by 2 bases and J by 2 bases, with 13 bases between. There are 16 residues in the CDR3. The germline CDR1 and CDR2 sequences are LNHDA and SQIVND (reference sequence). Cultured CD4+ T-cell DNA underwent Oncomine TCR Beta short-read sequencing. From the PCR reads, TCRdb called clonotypes with MiXCR, one entry per CDR3 protein. The profile covers 15,000 to 20,000 distinct CDR3 sequences, with roughly 76% appearing a single time and approximately 15% taken by the ten largest. The V gene is TRBV19, the J gene TRBJ1-5, with D tentatively TRBD1 (6 bases). The receptor was derived from a human donor who had recovered from COVID-19. The sequencing input was CD4+ T cells from blood, cultured in vitro. The CDR3 region has the DNA TGTGCCAGTAGTATAATAGGGGGGGACCGCAATCAGCCCCAGCATTTT. Translation: CASSIIGGDRNQPQHF.